This passage covers 32 T cell receptor beta chains from one sample sequenced in a study of neoadjuvant nivolumab and ipilimumab in lung cancer. Some clones are missing from TCRdb's copy, which holds only in-frame ones; the method was immunoSEQ multiplex PCR. The sample has 20,000 to 25,000 clones, around 82% seen once; the top ten hold under 25%. The sequencing used peripheral blood, collected before neoadjuvant nivolumab, alone or with ipilimumab. All receptors derive from an adult with non-small cell lung cancer.

The J gene is TRBJ2-7, the V gene TRBV9, with 10 bases matching TRBD1. Germline CDR1 and CDR2: SGDLS and YYNGEE. V shed 5 bases and J 6 bases; nucleotides not matched to a gene: 8. CDR3 length: 14 residues. The CDR3 spells CASSGTGAWSEQYF. CDR3 nucleotides: TGTGCCAGCAGTGGGACAGGGGCATGGTCCGAGCAGTACTTC. The complete variable domain, with remaining parts taken from reference TRBV9 and TRBJ2-7, reads DSGVTQTPKHLITATGQRVTLRCSPRSGDLSVYWYQQSLDQGLQFLIQYYNGEERAKGNILERFSAQQFPDLHSELNLSSLELGDSALYFCASSGTGAWSEQYFGPGTRLTVT.

V and J are TRBV6-5 and TRBJ1-1; D is possibly TRBD1 (6 bases). Germline assignment: CDR1 MNHEY and CDR2 SVGAGI. Trimming pared 2 bases from V and 5 bases from J, leaving 12 bases between. The CDR3 is made up of 14 amino acids. The CDR3 DNA reads as TGTGCCAGCAGTTACAGGGGGTGGAGAACTGAAGCTTTCTTT. Its protein product is CASSYRGWRTEAFF.

In nucleotides, the CDR3 is TGTGCCAGCAGCCAAGAGACACGGATCGAGATGGGCGAGCAGTACTTC. This gives the protein CASSQETRIEMGEQYF. The rearrangement uses TRBV4-2 and TRBJ2-7, with D hard to call. V lost 0 bases to trimming and J lost 6 bases, with 18 bases between them. The CDR3 is made up of 16 amino acids. Germline V gene sequence: CDR1 LGHNA, CDR2 YNFKEQ.

This clone has a handful of counts. J is TRBJ1-1 and V is TRBV2; no clear D gene. V lost 3 bases, J lost 1 base, and 12 bases lay in between. There are 15 residues in the CDR3. Germline-derived CDR1 and CDR2 are SNHLY and FYNNEI. The CDR3 loop is CASSDLADPNTEAFF. CDR3 DNA sequence: TGTGCCAGCAGTGATTTGGCGGACCCGAACACTGAAGCTTTCTTT.

This sequence joins TRBV11-3 and TRBJ2-1, with 15 bases matching TRBD2. Germline V gene data show CDR1 as SGHNT and CDR2 as YENEEA. V lost 5 bases and J lost 7; bases outside the gene matches: 3. There are 15 residues in the CDR3. CDR3 protein: CASSSGLAGGNEQFF. CDR3 DNA: TGTGCCAGCAGCAGCGGACTAGCGGGAGGGAATGAGCAGTTCTTC.

J is TRBJ2-1 and V is TRBV10-2; 7 nucleotides agree with TRBD2. The CDR3 is 16 residues long. Per the germline V gene, CDR1 is WSHSY and CDR2 is SAAADI. V was pared by 10 bases and J by 14 bases, with 26 bases of the junction left unmatched. In DNA, the CDR3 is TGCGCCACCCAACCATTACTTGGGAGGGAGGGCCTCAATGAGTTCTTC. Its translation: CATQPLLGREGLNEFF.

The genes are TRBV5-4 and TRBJ2-7; the match to TRBD1 covers 8 bases. V shed 4 bases and J 3 bases; nucleotides not matched to a gene: 9. The germline V gene has CDR1 SGHNT and CDR2 YYREEE (reference sequence). This CDR3 contains 15 residues. The CDR3 DNA follows: TGTGCCAGCAGCGGGAACAGGGGGTTCAGCTACGAGCAGTACTTC. This translates into CASSGNRGFSYEQYF. Variable domain in full (rest from reference TRBV5-4 and TRBJ2-7): ETGVTQSPTHLIKTRGQQVTLRCSSQSGHNTVSWYQQALGQGPQFIFQYYREEENGRGNFPPRFSGLQFPNYSSELNVNALELDDSALYLCASSGNRGFSYEQYFGPGTRLTVT.

The genes are TRBV11-2 and TRBJ2-4; 7 nucleotides align to TRBD2. Trimming removed 1 base from V and 6 bases from J; junction bases left unmatched: 9. The CDR3 is made up of 16 amino acids. Germline loops: CDR1 SGHAT, CDR2 FQNNGV. The CDR3 reads CASSLGGSAQGNIQYF. The CDR3 DNA sequence: TGTGCCAGCAGCTTAGGCGGGAGCGCCCAGGGAAACATTCAGTACTTC.

The genes are TRBV19 and TRBJ2-1; D is possibly TRBD2 (6 bases). Germline assignment: CDR1 LNHDA and CDR2 SQIVND (reference sequence). Deletions cut 3 bases from V and 4 bases from J, with 10 bases between. This CDR3 contains 14 residues. As DNA, the CDR3 is TGTGCCAGTAGTATCGGGACTGTGTACAATGAGCAGTTCTTC. Translating it yields CASSIGTVYNEQFF.

J is TRBJ2-5 and V is TRBV7-2, with TRBD1 identical over 7 bases. Trimming took 1 base from V and 5 from J; bases not matched to a gene: 4. The CDR3 is made up of 14 amino acids. Germline loops: CDR1 SGHTA, CDR2 FQGNSA. DNA of the CDR3: TGTGCCAGCAGCTTAGGAGGGGGCTACGAGACCCAGTACTTC. This translates into CASSLGGGYETQYF.

This clone was seen just once. The rearrangement joins TRBV29-1 to TRBJ2-3, with 13 nucleotides matching TRBD2. The J segment lost 0 bases and the V segment lost 5 bases, leaving 17 bases of the junction unmatched. The CDR3 contains 20 residues. Germline CDR1 SQVTM, CDR2 ANQGSEA. In nucleotides, the CDR3 is TGCAGCGTTCGCCGGACTAGCGGGAGCATATTACGCCCTAGCACAGATACGCAGTATTTT. Amino acids: CSVRRTSGSILRPSTDTQYF.

V usage is TRBV5-5 and J usage is TRBJ2-5; 11 nucleotides align to TRBD2. Unmatched junction bases numbered 5, after V lost 5 bases and J lost 2 bases. The CDR3 has 15 residues. Germline-derived CDR1 and CDR2 are SGHKS and YYEKEE (reference sequence). CDR3 DNA: TGTGCCAGCAGTCTGACTAGCGGGAATCAAGAGACCCAGTACTTC. Translating gives CASSLTSGNQETQYF. The full variable domain, its missing parts supplied by reference TRBV5-5 and TRBJ2-5, is DAGVTQSPTHLIKTRGQQVTLRCSPISGHKSVSWYQQVLGQGPQFIFQYYEKEERGRGNFPDRFSARQFPNYSSELNVNALLLGDSALYLCASSLTSGNQETQYFGPGTRLLVL.

The chain joins TRBV30 to TRBJ2-5; D is perhaps TRBD2 (5 bases). CDR1 and CDR2 from the germline V gene are GTSNPN and SVGIG (reference sequence). V lost 0 bases to trimming and J lost 0 bases, with 8 bases between them. CDR3 length equals 14 residues. In DNA, the CDR3 is TGTGCCTGGAGTGTTGGAGGATACCAAGAGACCCAGTACTTC. This codes for CAWSVGGYQETQYF.

The V call is TRBV7-8, the J call TRBJ2-1, with a possible D match to TRBD2 (6 bases). The V gene lost 5 bases and the J gene lost 7 bases, with 18 bases spanning the gap. The germline V gene encodes CDR1 SGHVS and CDR2 FQNEAQ. The CDR3 covers 15 residues. The CDR3 protein is CASSHRRVSGNEQFF. The CDR3 nucleotides read TGTGCCAGCAGCCATCGGAGGGTTAGTGGGAATGAGCAGTTCTTC.

This clone is a singleton in its sample. V usage is TRBV7-9 and J usage is TRBJ1-1; 8 bases map to TRBD1. With 3 bases clipped from V and 4 bases from J, the junction kept 4 bases outside the gene matches. The CDR3 is made up of 14 amino acids. CDR1 SEHNR and CDR2 FQNEAQ come from the germline V gene (reference sequence). CDR3 residues: CASSFDRGGTEAFF. Written as DNA, the CDR3 is TGTGCCAGCAGCTTCGACAGGGGCGGCACTGAAGCTTTCTTT.

The V call is TRBV10-3, the J call TRBJ1-1, with D maybe TRBD1 (5 bases). The CDR3 has 17 amino acids. The V end lost 4 bases, the J end lost 2 bases, and 20 bases lay between the germline ends. Germline V gives CDR1 ENHRY, CDR2 SYGVKD. As DNA, the CDR3 is TGTGCCATCAGTGGAAGTGGACTCATGGGGGTAAACACTGAAGCTTTCTTT. It is translated as CAISGSGLMGVNTEAFF.

The CDR3 DNA is TGTGCCAGCAGTTACTCGGGGACGGGAGGGACGGGTGAGCAGTTCTTC. Translation: CASSYSGTGGTGEQFF. The chain links TRBV6-5 to TRBJ2-1; 8 bases agree with TRBD2. J was trimmed by 9 bases and V by 0 bases; bases with no gene match: 10. Per the germline V gene, CDR1 is MNHEY and CDR2 is SVGAGI. The CDR3 is 16 amino acids.

V is TRBV6-5 and J is TRBJ1-1; TRBD1 is a possible D gene (6 bases). Between the trimmed V and J ends, which lost 6 bases and 8 bases, there was a span of 16 bases. In germline, CDR1 is MNHEY, CDR2 SVGAGI. The CDR3 is made up of 13 amino acids. CDR3 protein: CASRPRRGGEAFF. DNA of the CDR3: TGTGCCAGCAGACCGCGCCGAGGGGGAGAAGCTTTCTTT.

This clone has only one observation. The chain employs TRBV15 and TRBJ2-1; a weak D match, TRBD1 (6 bases). This CDR3 is built from 15 residues. CDR1 LNHNV and CDR2 YYDKDF come from the germline V gene (reference sequence). Trimming stripped 4 bases from V and 5 bases from J, with 15 bases between. CDR3 sequence reads: CATSIYREHNNEQFF. DNA of the CDR3: TGTGCCACCAGCATCTACAGGGAACACAACAATGAGCAGTTCTTC.

The chain links TRBV11-2 to TRBJ2-4; perhaps TRBD1 as D (6 bases). The CDR3 runs 16 residues. Germline CDR1 is SGHAT and CDR2 is FQNNGV. V shed 3 bases and J shed 6 bases, with 18 bases lying between them. The CDR3 nucleotides are TGTGCCAGCAGCTTTACGGGAACAGGGCGAGGAAACATTCAGTACTTC. Translation: CASSFTGTGRGNIQYF.

This clone was detected once. The gene calls are TRBV11-3 and TRBJ1-1; the D is unclear. V lost 2 bases to trimming and J lost 4 bases, with 8 bases between them. Germline assignment: CDR1 SGHNT and CDR2 YENEEA. The CDR3 runs to 13 residues. CDR3 in amino acids: CASSLKGSTEAFF. The CDR3 DNA reads as TGTGCCAGCAGCTTAAAAGGGAGCACTGAAGCTTTCTTT. The full variable domain, its missing parts supplied by reference TRBV11-3 and TRBJ1-1, is EAGVVQSPRYKIIEKKQPVAFWCNPISGHNTLYWYLQNLGQGPELLIRYENEEAVDDSQLPKDRFSAERLKGVDSTLKIQPAELGDSAVYLCASSLKGSTEAFFGQGTRLTVV.

The chain recombines TRBV5-1 with TRBJ2-1, with 13 nucleotides matching TRBD2. The CDR3 sequence is 16 residues long. The junction had 4 bases not matched to a gene; V was cut back by 4 bases and J by 3 bases. CDR1 is SGHRS, CDR2 YFSETQ, per germline. CDR3 bases: TGCGCCAGCAGCCCCGGGACTAGCGGGATCTACAATGAGCAGTTCTTC. Translation gives CASSPGTSGIYNEQFF.

This clone was seen a handful of times. This rearrangement joins TRBV2 to TRBJ1-5, with 8 bases matching TRBD1. The CDR3 length is 16 residues. CDR1 and CDR2 from the germline V gene are SNHLY and FYNNEI. The ends lost 5 bases at V and 5 bases at J; junction bases unmatched: 11. CDR3 DNA: TGTGCCAGCAGTTACTCGGGACAGGCTATGTATCAGCCCCAGCATTTT. Protein: CASSYSGQAMYQPQHF.

V gene TRBV6-6 combines with J gene TRBJ1-5, with D possibly TRBD1 on 6 matching bases. Germline CDR1 MNHNY, CDR2 SVGAGI (reference sequence). Trimming took off 6 bases at V and 4 bases at J, with 10 bases between the two ends. This CDR3 contains 13 residues. The CDR3 DNA follows: TGTGCCAGCAGCGGGGGCCGAAATCAGCCCCAGCATTTT. It encodes CASSGGRNQPQHF.

The chain employs TRBV11-2 and TRBJ2-7, with D uncertain. CDR1 and CDR2 from the germline V gene are SGHAT and FQNNGV. Trimming removed 2 bases at V and 0 bases at J, with 11 bases between. CDR3 length: 15 residues. The CDR3 here is CASSLLWFYSYEQYF. For the CDR3, the DNA is TGTGCCAGCAGCTTACTTTGGTTTTACTCCTACGAGCAGTACTTC.

V gene TRBV5-5 combines with J gene TRBJ1-5; D is uncertain. The CDR3 sequence is 15 residues long. V was clipped by 2 bases and J by 6 bases, with 15 bases between them. Germline V lookup: CDR1 SGHKS, CDR2 YYEKEE (reference sequence). The CDR3 region has the DNA TGTGCCAGCAGCTTAGTTGGAGGGCGCGGTCAGCCCCAGCATTTT. It codes for CASSLVGGRGQPQHF. Supplemented by reference TRBV5-5 and TRBJ1-5, the full variable domain reads DAGVTQSPTHLIKTRGQQVTLRCSPISGHKSVSWYQQVLGQGPQFIFQYYEKEERGRGNFPDRFSARQFPNYSSELNVNALLLGDSALYLCASSLVGGRGQPQHFGDGTRLSIL.

The V and J genes are TRBV5-4 and TRBJ2-1, with D perhaps matching TRBD2 (6 bases). Trimming pared 4 bases from V and 0 bases from J, leaving 14 bases between. The V gene's germline CDR1 is SGHNT and CDR2 YYREEE (reference sequence). The CDR3 runs 16 residues. The CDR3 spells CASSLEPSVSYNEQFF. Here the CDR3 DNA reads TGTGCCAGCAGCCTGGAGCCTAGCGTCTCCTACAATGAGCAGTTCTTC.

Here the CDR3 DNA reads TGTGCCAGCAGTTACCCTACAGGGATCGGCTATGGCTACACCTTC. Amino acids: CASSYPTGIGYGYTF. J is TRBJ1-2 and V is TRBV6-5; D possibly corresponds to TRBD1 (6 bases). CDR1 is MNHEY and CDR2 is SVGAGI in the germline V gene. The CDR3 loop spans 15 amino acids. The V end was cut by 2 bases, the J end by 4 bases, with 14 bases between.

The rearrangement joins TRBV6-6 to TRBJ1-2; D is perhaps TRBD1 (6 bases). The V end was cut by 2 bases, the J end by 8 bases, with 18 bases between. Germline V gives CDR1 MNHNY, CDR2 SVGAGI (reference sequence). CDR3 length equals 15 residues. The CDR3 nucleotides read TGTGCCAGCAGTTACCCCGGGTTGGGGGGCGTAGGCTACACCTTC. Translated, it gives CASSYPGLGGVGYTF.

This clone was seen just once. This rearrangement joins TRBV5-4 to TRBJ1-1; D ambiguous. The CDR3 is made up of 16 amino acids. CDR1 and CDR2 from the germline V gene are SGHNT and YYREEE (reference sequence). V was shortened by 0 bases and J by 6 bases, with 18 bases between the two germline ends. The CDR3 nucleotides read TGTGCCAGCAGCTTGGACTCGCTCGATCTGAGCGCTGAAGCTTTCTTT. It translates to CASSLDSLDLSAEAFF.

The rearrangement links TRBV9 to TRBJ2-1, with D possibly being TRBD2 (6 bases). Germline CDR1 reads SGDLS; CDR2 reads YYNGEE. The CDR3 spans 15 residues. V lost 4 bases and J 2 bases, leaving 13 bases between the germline ends. In DNA, the CDR3 is TGTGCCAGCAGCCTTACGGCGGGGACCTACAATGAGCAGTTCTTC. Its translation is CASSLTAGTYNEQFF. The full variable domain, completed using reference TRBV9 and TRBJ2-1, is DSGVTQTPKHLITATGQRVTLRCSPRSGDLSVYWYQQSLDQGLQFLIQYYNGEERAKGNILERFSAQQFPDLHSELNLSSLELGDSALYFCASSLTAGTYNEQFFGPGTRLTVL.

This clone was picked up one time. This chain connects TRBV5-5 to TRBJ2-7; D unclear. The ends were cut back, 1 base at V and 3 bases at J, with 5 bases in the middle. The CDR3 has 12 amino acids. CDR1 and CDR2 (germline): SGHKS, YYEKEE (reference sequence). The CDR3: CASSLLSYEQYF. The CDR3 nucleotides are TGTGCCAGCAGCTTGCTGAGCTACGAGCAGTACTTC. Using reference TRBV5-5 and TRBJ2-7 for the parts outside the CDR3, the full variable domain is DAGVTQSPTHLIKTRGQQVTLRCSPISGHKSVSWYQQVLGQGPQFIFQYYEKEERGRGNFPDRFSARQFPNYSSELNVNALLLGDSALYLCASSLLSYEQYFGPGTRLTVT.